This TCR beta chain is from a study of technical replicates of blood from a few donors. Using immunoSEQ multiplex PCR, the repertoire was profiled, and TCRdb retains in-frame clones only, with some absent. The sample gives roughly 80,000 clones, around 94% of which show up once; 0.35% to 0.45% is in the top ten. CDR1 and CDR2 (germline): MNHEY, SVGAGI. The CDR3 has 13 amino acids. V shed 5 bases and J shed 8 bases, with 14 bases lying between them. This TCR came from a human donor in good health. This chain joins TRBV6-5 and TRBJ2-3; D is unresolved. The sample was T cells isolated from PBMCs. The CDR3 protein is CASSPLEDGTQYF. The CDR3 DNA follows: TGTGCCAGCAGTCCTCTAGAGGATGGTACGCAGTATTTT.